Listed below are T cell receptor beta chains from one sample, sequenced in a study of T-cell memory formation after mild COVID-19. From the 5' RACE reads, TCRdb called clonotypes with MiXCR, one entry per CDR3 protein. This repertoire shows 350,000 to 550,000 distinct CDR3 sequences, 15% to 20% found once; its top ten account for approximately 21%. Sequencing was carried out using PBMCs or a T cell subset sorted from them (not recorded which). The receptors stem from a man aged 18 to 29 who had mild COVID-19 (a few samples of this study predate the infection). Cell type and time point are not known. The conserved cysteine and the conserved F or W are not part of the CDR3 here.

CDR3 length: 13
J gene: TRBJ2-1
V gene: TRBV7-9
CDR3 protein: ASTTSGRGMDEQF

CDR3 length: 14
J gene: TRBJ2-1
V gene: TRBV27
CDR3 protein: ASVPLGERGRNEQF

CDR3 length: 13
J gene: TRBJ1-4
V gene: TRBV7-9
CDR3 protein: ASSQGTGDTEKLF

CDR3 length: 11
J gene: TRBJ1-5
V gene: TRBV6-5
CDR3 protein: ASSTQGWQPQH

CDR3 length: 13
J gene: TRBJ1-4
V gene: TRBV4-1
CDR3 protein: ASSQRQGGREKLF

CDR3 length: 12
J gene: TRBJ1-1
V gene: TRBV11-2
CDR3 protein: ASSLVWQGNEAF

CDR3 length: 14
J gene: TRBJ2-2
V gene: TRBV12-5
CDR3 protein: ASGLVRGPNTGELF

CDR3 length: 11
J gene: TRBJ2-1
V gene: TRBV7-8
CDR3 protein: ASSVGHPHEQF

CDR3 length: 16
J gene: TRBJ2-7
V gene: TRBV18
CDR3 protein: ASSPRPGLTGSDYEQY

CDR3 length: 11
J gene: TRBJ1-5
V gene: TRBV6-2/TRBV6-3
CDR3 protein: ASRVTGNQPQH

CDR3 length: 14
J gene: TRBJ2-3
V gene: TRBV3-1
CDR3 protein: ASSQNLAGATDTQY

CDR3 length: 15
J gene: TRBJ2-1
V gene: TRBV4-2
CDR3 protein: ASSLPPGQGAFHEQF

CDR3 length: 12
J gene: TRBJ2-5
V gene: TRBV7-6
CDR3 protein: ASSLAGEQETQY

CDR3 length: 12
J gene: TRBJ1-1
V gene: TRBV5-1
CDR3 protein: ASSRGTVGTEAF

CDR3 length: 15
J gene: TRBJ2-3
V gene: TRBV27
CDR3 protein: ASRSTKLGTSLDTQY

CDR3 length: 12
J gene: TRBJ2-5
V gene: TRBV7-9
CDR3 protein: ASSKTGEKETQY

CDR3 length: 11
J gene: TRBJ2-3
V gene: TRBV4-3
CDR3 protein: ASSQERGDTQY

CDR3 length: 14
J gene: TRBJ2-2
V gene: TRBV7-3
CDR3 protein: ASSPTGWRNTGELF

CDR3 length: 13
J gene: TRBJ2-3
V gene: TRBV29-1
CDR3 protein: SVELRGGAADTQY

CDR3 length: 12
J gene: TRBJ2-2
V gene: TRBV3-1
CDR3 protein: ASRTGANTGELF

CDR3 length: 17
J gene: TRBJ2-3
V gene: TRBV6-5
CDR3 protein: ASSYSNRGLAESTDTQY

CDR3 length: 12
J gene: TRBJ1-4
V gene: TRBV20-1
CDR3 protein: SAPSGVTNEKLF

CDR3 length: 13
J gene: TRBJ2-1
V gene: TRBV2
CDR3 protein: ASTLIPGRINEQF

CDR3 length: 12
J gene: TRBJ1-4
V gene: TRBV4-1
CDR3 protein: ASRITGGGEKLF

CDR3 length: 12
J gene: TRBJ2-3
V gene: TRBV5-1
CDR3 protein: ASSLAFLADTQY

CDR3 length: 13
J gene: TRBJ2-5
V gene: TRBV6-2/TRBV6-3
CDR3 protein: ASSYQPTRSETQY

CDR3 length: 11
J gene: TRBJ1-3
V gene: TRBV20-1
CDR3 protein: SAPRDNGNTIY

CDR3 length: 11
J gene: TRBJ2-5
V gene: TRBV20-1
CDR3 protein: SRQDRDQETQY

CDR3 length: 14
J gene: TRBJ1-6
V gene: TRBV7-6
CDR3 protein: ASSLARPRGRSPLH

CDR3 length: 10
J gene: TRBJ1-5
V gene: TRBV15
CDR3 protein: ATSRPNQPQH

CDR3 length: 11
J gene: TRBJ1-4
V gene: TRBV7-2
CDR3 protein: ASTGSVNEKLF

CDR3 length: 13
J gene: TRBJ2-1
V gene: TRBV28
CDR3 protein: ASSQQGPFRNEQF

CDR3 length: 13
J gene: TRBJ2-1
V gene: TRBV3-1
CDR3 protein: ASSQVVNRLHEQF

CDR3 length: 12
J gene: TRBJ1-5
V gene: TRBV7-8
CDR3 protein: ASSSGGMFQPQH

CDR3 length: 14
J gene: TRBJ2-5
V gene: TRBV5-1
CDR3 protein: ASSRDPGLEGETQY

CDR3 length: 13
J gene: TRBJ2-5
V gene: TRBV4-1
CDR3 protein: ASGAASGYQETQY

CDR3 length: 14
J gene: TRBJ2-2
V gene: TRBV20-1
CDR3 protein: SASGSIQGRAGELF

CDR3 length: 12
J gene: TRBJ2-1
V gene: TRBV5-1
CDR3 protein: ASSRLKDGGEQF

CDR3 length: 9
J gene: TRBJ1-4
V gene: TRBV20-1
CDR3 protein: SARENEKLF

CDR3 length: 14
J gene: TRBJ2-1
V gene: TRBV25-1
CDR3 protein: ASREYRDRDYNEQF

CDR3 length: 13
J gene: TRBJ1-6
V gene: TRBV4-1
CDR3 protein: ASSQGEADGSPLH

CDR3 length: 13
J gene: TRBJ1-1
V gene: TRBV3-1
CDR3 protein: ASSQDSAANTEAF

CDR3 length: 13
J gene: TRBJ2-5
V gene: TRBV9
CDR3 protein: ASSVSGGRGETQY

CDR3 length: 11
J gene: TRBJ1-1
V gene: TRBV2
CDR3 protein: ASSDRELTEAF

CDR3 length: 15
J gene: TRBJ1-1
V gene: TRBV12-3/TRBV12-4
CDR3 protein: ASRFSEGLRRNTEAF

CDR3 length: 14
J gene: TRBJ2-5
V gene: TRBV11-2
CDR3 protein: ASSLDNRAREETQY

CDR3 length: 13
J gene: TRBJ2-3
V gene: TRBV4-3
CDR3 protein: ASSQTSGTTDTQY

CDR3 length: 11
J gene: TRBJ2-5
V gene: TRBV3-1
CDR3 protein: ASSGGLVETQY

CDR3 length: 14
J gene: TRBJ2-2
V gene: TRBV11-2
CDR3 protein: ASSSTGTGVTGELF

CDR3 length: 10
J gene: TRBJ1-6
V gene: TRBV6-5
CDR3 protein: ASSSQGSHLH

CDR3 length: 14
J gene: TRBJ2-5
V gene: TRBV7-2
CDR3 protein: ASSPGTGGNQETQY

CDR3 length: 13
J gene: TRBJ2-3
V gene: TRBV5-1
CDR3 protein: ASSLSVGSTDTQY